Sequencing of this T cell receptor (beta chain) was carried out in a study of T cells after yellow fever vaccination. General study points: Most clones from primary vaccination resurfaced after the booster (about 95% CD4, over 75% CD8).

A remark on this clonotype: Its cognate antigen is unknown. Germline and junction disagree at one end, which may indicate a read error.

MiXCR was run by TCRdb on the 5' RACE reads, yielding one entry per CDR3 protein. Altogether more than 300,000 distinct CDR3 sequences are present, about 10% being singletons, with the ten largest covering less than 3.5%. The CDR3 totals 17 residues. In germline, CDR1 is SGHTS, CDR2 YDEGEE. The sample in question was CD4+ T cells sorted from PBMCs, obtained 45 days after the yellow fever booster vaccination. The sequence derives from a young man who received the YFV17D yellow fever vaccine. This chain connects TRBV5-8 to TRBJ2-2; D is unclear. The CDR3 nucleotides are TGTGCCAGCATCTTGTGGATCCACGCCGCTAACACCGGGGAGCTGTTTTTT. Translating gives CASILWIHAANTGELFF.